This T cell receptor (beta chain) was found in a study of T cell repertoires in ileal Crohn's disease. Study results and caveats: High-frequency clones were more common in sorted CD8 than CD4 cells. Compared with non-smokers, active smokers at surgery showed more clonal expansions.

With regard to this clone: Antigen unknown.

Looked up from germline, CDR1 is SGDLS and CDR2 is YYNGEE. The CDR3 is made up of 15 amino acids. The V gene lost 2 bases and the J gene lost 4 bases, with 10 bases spanning the gap. Profiled with immunoSEQ multiplex PCR; TCRdb holds only in-frame clones, not every one. The repertoire has about 3,100 clones, roughly 69% of them found once; the top ten carry roughly 27%. Time point in this sample: proximal margin of the surgical specimen (macroscopically non-inflamed). Sequencing was carried out using ileal tissue. The J gene is TRBJ2-6, the V gene TRBV9, with no clear D. This clonotype was obtained from an adult with Crohn's disease. The CDR3 protein is CASSVLGLGANVLTF. The CDR3 DNA is TGTGCCAGCAGCGTGCTCGGCCTGGGGGCCAACGTCCTGACTTTC.